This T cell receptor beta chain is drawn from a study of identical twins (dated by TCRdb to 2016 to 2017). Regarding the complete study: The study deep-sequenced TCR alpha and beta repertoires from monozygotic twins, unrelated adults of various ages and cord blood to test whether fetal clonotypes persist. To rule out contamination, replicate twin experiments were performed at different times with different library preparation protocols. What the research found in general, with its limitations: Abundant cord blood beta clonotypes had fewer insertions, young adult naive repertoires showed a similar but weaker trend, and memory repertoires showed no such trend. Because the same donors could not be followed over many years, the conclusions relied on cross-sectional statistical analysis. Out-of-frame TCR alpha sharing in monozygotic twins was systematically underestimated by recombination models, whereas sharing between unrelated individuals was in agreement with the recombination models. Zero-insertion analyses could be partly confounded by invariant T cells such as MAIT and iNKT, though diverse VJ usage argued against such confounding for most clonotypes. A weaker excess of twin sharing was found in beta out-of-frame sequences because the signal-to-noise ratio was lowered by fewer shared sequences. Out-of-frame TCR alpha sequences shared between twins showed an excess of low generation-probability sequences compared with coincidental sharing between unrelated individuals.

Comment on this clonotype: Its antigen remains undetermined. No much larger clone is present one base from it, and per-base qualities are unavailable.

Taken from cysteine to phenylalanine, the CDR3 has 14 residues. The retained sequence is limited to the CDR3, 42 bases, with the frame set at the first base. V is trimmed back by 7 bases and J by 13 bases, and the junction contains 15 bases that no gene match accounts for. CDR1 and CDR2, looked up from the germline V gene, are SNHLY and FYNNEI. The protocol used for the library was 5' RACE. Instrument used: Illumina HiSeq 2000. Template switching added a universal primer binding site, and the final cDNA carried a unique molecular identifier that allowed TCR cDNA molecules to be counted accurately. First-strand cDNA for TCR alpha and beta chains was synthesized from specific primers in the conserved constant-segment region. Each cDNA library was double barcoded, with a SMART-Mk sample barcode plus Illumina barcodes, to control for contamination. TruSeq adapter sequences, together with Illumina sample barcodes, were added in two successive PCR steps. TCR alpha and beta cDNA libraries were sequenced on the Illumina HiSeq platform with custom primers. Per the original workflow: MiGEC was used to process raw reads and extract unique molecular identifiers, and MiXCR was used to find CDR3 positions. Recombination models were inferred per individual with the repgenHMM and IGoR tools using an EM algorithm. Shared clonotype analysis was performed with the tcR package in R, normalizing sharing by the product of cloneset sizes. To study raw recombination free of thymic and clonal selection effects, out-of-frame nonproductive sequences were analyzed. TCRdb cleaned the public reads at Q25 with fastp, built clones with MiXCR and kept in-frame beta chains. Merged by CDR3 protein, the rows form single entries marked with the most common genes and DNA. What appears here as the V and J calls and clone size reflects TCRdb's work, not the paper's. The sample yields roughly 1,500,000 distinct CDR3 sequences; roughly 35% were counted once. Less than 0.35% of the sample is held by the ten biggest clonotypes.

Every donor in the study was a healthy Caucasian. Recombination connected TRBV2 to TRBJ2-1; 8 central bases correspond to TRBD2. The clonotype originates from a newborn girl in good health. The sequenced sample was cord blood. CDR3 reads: CASISQRGIETQFF. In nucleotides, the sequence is TGTGCCAGCATTTCACAGCGGGGGATAGAGACCCAGTTCTTC.